The source of this T cell receptor beta chain is a study of T-cell memory formation after mild COVID-19. Findings and caveats of the study: CD4+ clones that contracted lay mainly in CM and EM; CD8+ ones lay in EMRA.

TCRdb re-analysed the 5' RACE reads in MiXCR, keeping a single row per CDR3 protein. The data show about 160,000 distinct CDR3 sequences, roughly 30% seen once. As to this clonotype: Its antigen is still unknown.

The material sequenced was PBMCs or a T cell subset sorted from them (not recorded which). The receptor was isolated from an adult woman who had mild COVID-19 (a few samples of this study predate the infection). Cell type and time point are not known.

CDR3 in amino acids: CASSLPGQGGNTGELFF. The CDR3 DNA sequence: TGTGCCAGCAGCTTGCCCGGACAGGGGGGGAACACCGGGGAGCTGTTTTTT. The V gene is TRBV5-6, the J gene TRBJ2-2, with 10 bases identical to TRBD1. The junction had 4 bases not matched to a gene; V was cut back by 1 base and J by 1 base. The CDR3 contains 17 residues. The germline CDR1 and CDR2 sequences are SGHDT and YYEEEE.